The clone carrying this T cell receptor beta chain occurred many times. Documented time point: longitudinal time-point 2. This record comes from a study of neurological immune-mediated disorders. From the 5' RACE reads, TCRdb called clonotypes with MiXCR, one entry per CDR3 protein. The top ten hold 9.5% to 15% of the sample, which has some 60,000 distinct CDR3 sequences, less than 10% seen once. The CDR3 is made up of 13 amino acids. Unmatched junction bases numbered 8, after V lost 11 bases and J lost 1 base. Germline V gene lookup returns CDR1 MDHEN and CDR2 SYDVKM. The material sequenced was PBMCs. V and J are TRBV28 and TRBJ2-7; TRBD1 aligns across 7 bases. This sequence was found in a man aged 25-45 years in good health. CDR3 residues: CAGADRASYEQYF. Here the CDR3 DNA reads TGTGCCGGCGCCGACAGGGCATCCTACGAGCAGTACTTC.